The next 12 T cell receptor beta chains were all read from a single sample in a study of shared clonotypes between healthy human individuals. Using immunoSEQ multiplex PCR, the repertoire was profiled, and TCRdb retains in-frame clones only, with some absent. Altogether around 1,100,000 clones are present, approximately 80% being singletons, with the ten largest covering roughly 0.83%. Sequencing used memory CD4+ T cells from PBMCs. Regarding subset: CD45RA-negative fraction. The receptors originated from a man aged 18 to 29 in good health. Some clones in this sample may be carry-over from other donors' samples.

This clone has a single count. This chain joins TRBV7-2 and TRBJ2-1; D ambiguous. This CDR3 region has 13 residues. Deletions cut 2 bases from V and 6 bases from J, with 8 bases between. Germline assignment: CDR1 SGHTA and CDR2 FQGNSA. The CDR3 region has the DNA TGTGCCAGCAGCTTACTGTTTCCCAATGAGCAGTTCTTC. Encoded protein: CASSLLFPNEQFF. The variable domain in full, completed from reference TRBV7-2 and TRBJ2-1, reads GAGVSQSPSNKVTEKGKDVELRCDPISGHTALYWYRQSLGQGLEFLIYFQGNSAPDKSGLPSDRFSAERTGGSVSTLTIQRTQQEDSAVYLCASSLLFPNEQFFGPGTRLTVL.

J is TRBJ1-2 and V is TRBV4-3, with 8 nucleotides matching TRBD1. V dropped 3 bases and J dropped 0; count of bases not matched to a gene: 3. Germline-derived CDR1 and CDR2 are LGHNA and YSLEER. This CDR3 has 15 residues. The CDR3 DNA reads as TGCGCCAGCAGCCAGGACAGGGAAGCTAACTATGGCTACACCTTC. It codes for CASSQDREANYGYTF.

The chain is built from TRBV10-1 and TRBJ2-2; D gene unclear. Trimming pared 5 bases from V and 6 bases from J, leaving 16 bases between. The CDR3 sequence is 15 residues long. The germline gives CDR1 WNHNN, CDR2 SYGVQD (reference sequence). CDR3: CASSSRLPSAGELFF. CDR3 nucleotide sequence: TGCGCCAGCAGTTCCAGACTCCCTTCAGCCGGGGAGCTGTTTTTT.

The chain links TRBV28 to TRBJ2-7; D not certain. CDR1 is MDHEN, CDR2 SYDVKM, per germline. The V end lost 5 bases, the J end lost 2 bases, and 16 bases lay between the germline ends. The CDR3 sequence is 15 residues long. CDR3: CASSPNPVPPYEQYF. In DNA, the CDR3 is TGTGCCAGCAGTCCCAATCCCGTCCCTCCCTACGAGCAGTACTTC.

This clone was detected ten times or more. This chain links TRBV7-8 with TRBJ1-2; D is perhaps TRBD1 (6 bases). The CDR3 runs to 16 residues. V was pared by 2 bases and J by 0 bases, with 13 bases between. Germline V gene sequence: CDR1 SGHVS, CDR2 FQNEAQ. As DNA, the CDR3 is TGTGCCAGCAGCTTACGGGCAAACAGGGCTAACTATGGCTACACCTTC. Translating gives CASSLRANRANYGYTF.

The V call is TRBV11-2, the J call TRBJ2-5; possibly TRBD2 for D (6 bases). The V gene's germline CDR1 is SGHAT and CDR2 FQNNGV. The CDR3 consists of 15 residues. V was pared by 0 bases and J by 5 bases, with 13 bases between. The CDR3 DNA reads as TGTGCCAGCAGCTTAGAGGGGCGGAGGGCGGAGACCCAGTACTTC. This encodes CASSLEGRRAETQYF.

This chain links TRBV27 with TRBJ2-7, with 7 bases fitting TRBD2. CDR1 MNHEY and CDR2 SMNVEV come from the germline V gene (reference sequence). J was trimmed by 2 bases and V by 2 bases; bases with no gene match: 15. There are 18 residues in the CDR3. The CDR3 sequence is CASSLLLAEAPLTYEQYF. For the CDR3, the DNA is TGTGCCAGCAGTTTACTTCTAGCGGAAGCACCCCTCACCTACGAGCAGTACTTC.

This clone has just one count. The CDR3 here is CASSFGLAGGPGSDTQYF. In DNA, the CDR3 is TGTGCCAGCAGCTTCGGTCTAGCGGGAGGGCCGGGCTCGGATACGCAGTATTTT. V usage is TRBV9 and J usage is TRBJ2-3, with 12 bases matching TRBD2. The CDR3 runs 18 residues. Germline CDR1 is SGDLS and CDR2 is YYNGEE. With V trimmed by 4 bases and J by 6 bases, 15 bases remained unmatched. Full variable domain (missing parts from reference TRBV9 and TRBJ2-3): DSGVTQTPKHLITATGQRVTLRCSPRSGDLSVYWYQQSLDQGLQFLIQYYNGEERAKGNILERFSAQQFPDLHSELNLSSLELGDSALYFCASSFGLAGGPGSDTQYFGPGTRLTVL.

The CDR3 bases are TGTGCCAGCAGTAGGGTAGTCGACTATGGCTACACCTTC. Translated: CASSRVVDYGYTF. The V and J genes are TRBV28 and TRBJ1-2; D call uncertain. The CDR3 totals 13 residues. Trimming took off 5 bases at V and 3 bases at J, with 10 bases between the two ends. Germline V gives CDR1 MDHEN, CDR2 SYDVKM.

The rearrangement links TRBV28 to TRBJ2-5; 7 bases are a match to TRBD1. The CDR3 spans 15 residues. Looked up from germline, CDR1 is MDHEN and CDR2 is SYDVKM. The V gene end was trimmed by 5 bases and the J gene end by 0 bases; junction bases not matched to a gene: 6. The CDR3 coding sequence is TGTGCCAGCAGTGTTGGGACAGCTTACCAAGAGACCCAGTACTTC. Its translation: CASSVGTAYQETQYF.

V gene TRBV28 combines with J gene TRBJ2-4, with TRBD1 matching 10 bases. This CDR3 has 13 residues. Looked up from germline, CDR1 is MDHEN and CDR2 is SYDVKM. J was trimmed by 5 bases and V by 5 bases; bases with no gene match: 0. CDR3 protein: CASSGQGENIQYF. The CDR3 bases are TGTGCCAGCAGTGGACAGGGGGAAAACATTCAGTACTTC.

The rearrangement links TRBV7-2 to TRBJ2-2; D is possibly TRBD1 (5 bases). Germline V gene sequence: CDR1 SGHTA, CDR2 FQGNSA. With 5 bases removed from V and 3 bases from J, the gap between germline ends came to 13 bases. The CDR3 covers 15 residues. The CDR3: CASSPGRAYTGELFF. The CDR3 coding sequence is TGTGCCAGCAGCCCCGGCAGGGCGTACACCGGGGAGCTGTTTTTT.